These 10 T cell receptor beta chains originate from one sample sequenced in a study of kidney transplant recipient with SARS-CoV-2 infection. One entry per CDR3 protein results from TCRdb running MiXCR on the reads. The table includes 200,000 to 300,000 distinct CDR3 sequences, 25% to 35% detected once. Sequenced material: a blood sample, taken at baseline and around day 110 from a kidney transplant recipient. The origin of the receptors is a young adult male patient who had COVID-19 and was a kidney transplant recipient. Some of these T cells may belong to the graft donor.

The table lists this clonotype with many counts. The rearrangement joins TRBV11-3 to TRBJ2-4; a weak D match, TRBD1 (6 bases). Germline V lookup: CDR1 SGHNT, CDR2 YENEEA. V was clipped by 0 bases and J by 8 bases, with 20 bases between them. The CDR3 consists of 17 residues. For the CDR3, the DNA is TGTGCCAGCAGCTTAGATGTGTCTGGGACATTGTCCGACATTCAGTACTTC. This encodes CASSLDVSGTLSDIQYF.

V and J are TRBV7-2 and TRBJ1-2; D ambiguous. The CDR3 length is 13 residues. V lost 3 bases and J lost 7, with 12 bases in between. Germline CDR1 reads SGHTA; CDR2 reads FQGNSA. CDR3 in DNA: TGTGCCAGCAGCTTTTTCGAGGCTCGTGGCTACACCTTC. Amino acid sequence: CASSFFEARGYTF.

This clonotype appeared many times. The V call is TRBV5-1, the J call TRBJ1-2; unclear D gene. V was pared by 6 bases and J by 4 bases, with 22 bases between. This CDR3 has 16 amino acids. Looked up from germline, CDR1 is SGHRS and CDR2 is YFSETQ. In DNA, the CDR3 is TGCGCCAGCAATCTTCGATCGGTTCGAAAGACCTATGGCTACACCTTC. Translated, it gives CASNLRSVRKTYGYTF.

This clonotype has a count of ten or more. The CDR3 region is CASSGPGLNEQFF. CDR3 nucleotide sequence: TGTGCCAGTAGTGGACCAGGGCTCAATGAGCAGTTCTTC. The rearrangement uses TRBV19 and TRBJ2-1; possible D gene TRBD1, 5 bases. This CDR3 has 13 residues. Trimming shortened V by 5 bases and J by 6 bases, and 11 bases separated the two germline ends. The germline CDR1 and CDR2 sequences are LNHDA and SQIVND (reference sequence). The full variable domain, completed using reference TRBV19 and TRBJ2-1, is DGGITQSPKYLFRKEGQNVTLSCEQNLNHDAMYWYRQDPGQGLRLIYYSQIVNDFQKGDIAEGYSVSREKKESFPLTVTSAQKNPTAFYLCASSGPGLNEQFFGPGTRLTVL.

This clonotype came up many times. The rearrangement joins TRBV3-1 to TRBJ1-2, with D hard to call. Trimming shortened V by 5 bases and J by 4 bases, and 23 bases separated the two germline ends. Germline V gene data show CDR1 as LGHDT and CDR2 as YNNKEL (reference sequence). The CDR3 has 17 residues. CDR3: CASSGRYTLRKTYGYTF. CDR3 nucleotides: TGTGCCAGCAGCGGTCGGTACACCCTTCGAAAGACCTATGGCTACACCTTC.

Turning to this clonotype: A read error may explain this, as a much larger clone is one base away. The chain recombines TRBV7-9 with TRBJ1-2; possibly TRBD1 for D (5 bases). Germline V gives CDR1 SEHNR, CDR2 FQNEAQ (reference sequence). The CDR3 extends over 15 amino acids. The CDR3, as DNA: TGTGTCAGCAGCTTATCTACCGGGACGGCGAGTGGCTACACCTTC. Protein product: CVSSLSTGTASGYTF.

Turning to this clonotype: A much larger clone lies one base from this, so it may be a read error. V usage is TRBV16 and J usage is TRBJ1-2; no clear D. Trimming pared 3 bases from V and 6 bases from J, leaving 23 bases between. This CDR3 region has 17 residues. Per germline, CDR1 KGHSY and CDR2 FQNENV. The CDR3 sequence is CASSHQRVVRKTNGYTF. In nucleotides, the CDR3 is TGTGCCAGCAGCCACCAAAGGGTCGTTAGAAAGACCAATGGCTACACCTTC. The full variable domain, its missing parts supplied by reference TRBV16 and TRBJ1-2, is GEEVAQTPKHLVRGEGQKAKLYCAPIKGHSYVFWYQQVLKNEFKFLISFQNENVFDETGMPKERFSAKCLPNSPCSLEIQATKLEDSAVYFCASSHQRVVRKTNGYTFGSGTRLTVV.

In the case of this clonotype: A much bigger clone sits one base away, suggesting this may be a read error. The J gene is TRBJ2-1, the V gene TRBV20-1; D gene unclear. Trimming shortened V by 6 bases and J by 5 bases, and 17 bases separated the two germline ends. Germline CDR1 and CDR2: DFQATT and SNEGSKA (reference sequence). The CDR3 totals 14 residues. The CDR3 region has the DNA TGCAGTGCCAGGAGCCCCCCTGGAAACAATGAGCAGTTCTTC. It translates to CSARSPPGNNEQFF.

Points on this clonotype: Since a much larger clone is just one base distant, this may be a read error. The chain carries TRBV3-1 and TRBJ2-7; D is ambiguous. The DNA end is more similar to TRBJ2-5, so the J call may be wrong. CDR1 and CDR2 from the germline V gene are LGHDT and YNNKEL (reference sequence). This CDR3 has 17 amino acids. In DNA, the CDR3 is TGTGCCAGCAGCCGGTCTCGTCCCATTTCTTTCTCTGAGACCCAGTACTTC. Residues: CASSRSRPISFSETQYF.

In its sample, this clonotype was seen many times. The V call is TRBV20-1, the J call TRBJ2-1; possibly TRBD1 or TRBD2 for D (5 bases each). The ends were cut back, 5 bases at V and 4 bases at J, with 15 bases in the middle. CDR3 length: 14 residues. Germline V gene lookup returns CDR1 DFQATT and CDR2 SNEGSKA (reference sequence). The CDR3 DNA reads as TGCAGTGCTGGGGGACCGAGAGGGTACAATGAGCAGTTCTTC. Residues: CSAGGPRGYNEQFF.